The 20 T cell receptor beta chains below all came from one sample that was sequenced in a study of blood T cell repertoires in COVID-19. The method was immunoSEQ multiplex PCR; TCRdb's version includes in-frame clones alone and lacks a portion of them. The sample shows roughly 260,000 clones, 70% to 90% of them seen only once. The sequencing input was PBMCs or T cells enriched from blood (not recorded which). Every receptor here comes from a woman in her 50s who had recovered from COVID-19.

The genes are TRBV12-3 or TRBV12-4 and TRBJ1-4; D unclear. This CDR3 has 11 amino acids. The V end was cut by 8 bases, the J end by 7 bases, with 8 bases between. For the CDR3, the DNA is TGTGCCAGCTCAGGCCTTGAAAAACTGTTTTTT. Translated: CASSGLEKLFF.

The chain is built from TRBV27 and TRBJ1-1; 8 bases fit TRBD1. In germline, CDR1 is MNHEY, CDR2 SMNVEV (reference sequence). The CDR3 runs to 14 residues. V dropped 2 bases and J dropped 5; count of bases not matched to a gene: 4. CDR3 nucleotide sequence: TGTGCCAGCAGTTTACAAGGACAGGGAACTGAAGCTTTCTTT. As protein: CASSLQGQGTEAFF.

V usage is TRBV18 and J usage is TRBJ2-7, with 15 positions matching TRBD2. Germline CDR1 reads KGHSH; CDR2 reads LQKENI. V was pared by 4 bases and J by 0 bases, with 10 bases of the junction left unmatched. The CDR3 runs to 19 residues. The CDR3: CASSLRTSGRARGSYEQYF. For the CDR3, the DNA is TGTGCCAGCTCACTCCGGACTAGCGGGAGGGCGAGGGGCTCCTACGAGCAGTACTTC.

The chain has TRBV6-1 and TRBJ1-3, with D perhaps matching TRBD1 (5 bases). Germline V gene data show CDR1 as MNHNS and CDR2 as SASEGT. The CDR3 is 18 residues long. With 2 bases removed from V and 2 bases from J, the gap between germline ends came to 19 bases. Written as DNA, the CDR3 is TGTGCCAGCAGTGAACCCGGACACCCTTTAGCCGCTGGAAACACCATATATTTT. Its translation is CASSEPGHPLAAGNTIYF.

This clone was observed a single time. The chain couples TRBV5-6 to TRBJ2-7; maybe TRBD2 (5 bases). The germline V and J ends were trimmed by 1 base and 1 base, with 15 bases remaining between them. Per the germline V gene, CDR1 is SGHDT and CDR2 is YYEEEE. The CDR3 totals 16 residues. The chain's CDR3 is CASSLWWRRSSYEQYF. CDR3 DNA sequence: TGTGCCAGCAGCTTGTGGTGGAGGAGGTCATCCTACGAGCAGTACTTC.

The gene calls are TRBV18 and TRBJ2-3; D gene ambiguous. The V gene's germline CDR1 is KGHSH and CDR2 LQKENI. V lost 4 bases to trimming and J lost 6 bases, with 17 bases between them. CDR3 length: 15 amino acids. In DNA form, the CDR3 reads TGTGCCAGCTCACTCGCTTCCGTCCCACTGGATACGCAGTATTTT. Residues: CASSLASVPLDTQYF.

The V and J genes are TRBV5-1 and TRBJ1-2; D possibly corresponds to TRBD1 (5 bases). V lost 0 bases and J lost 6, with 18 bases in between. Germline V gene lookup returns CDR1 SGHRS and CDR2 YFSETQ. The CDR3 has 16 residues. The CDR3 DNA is TGCGCCAGCAGCTTGGGTCTAGGCAGGGAGGGGAATGGCTACACCTTC. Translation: CASSLGLGREGNGYTF.

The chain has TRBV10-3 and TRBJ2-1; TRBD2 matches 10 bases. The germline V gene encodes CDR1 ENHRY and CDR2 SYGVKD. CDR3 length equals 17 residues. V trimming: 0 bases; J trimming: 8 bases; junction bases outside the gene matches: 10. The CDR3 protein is CAISESNWASGSHEQFF. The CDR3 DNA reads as TGTGCCATCAGTGAGTCGAATTGGGCTAGCGGGAGCCATGAGCAGTTCTTC.

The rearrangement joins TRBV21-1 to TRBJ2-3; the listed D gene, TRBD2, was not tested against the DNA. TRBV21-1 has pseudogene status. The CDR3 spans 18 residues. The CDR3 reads CASESKPAFSGRTDTQYF. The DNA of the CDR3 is TGTGCCAGCGAATCAAAACCTGCATTTAGCGGGAGAACAGATACGCAGTATTTT.

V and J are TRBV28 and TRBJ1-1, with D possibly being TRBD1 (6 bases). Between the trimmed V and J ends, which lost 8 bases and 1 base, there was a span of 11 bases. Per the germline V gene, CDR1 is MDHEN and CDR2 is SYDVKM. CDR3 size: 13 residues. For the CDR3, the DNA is TGTGCCAGCCGAATACAGGGGAACACTGAAGCTTTCTTT. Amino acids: CASRIQGNTEAFF.

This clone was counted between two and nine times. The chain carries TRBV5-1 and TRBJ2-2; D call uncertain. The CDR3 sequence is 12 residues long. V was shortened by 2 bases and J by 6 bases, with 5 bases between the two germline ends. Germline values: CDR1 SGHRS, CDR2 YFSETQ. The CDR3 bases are TGCGCCAGCAGCTTCACTCCCGGGGAGCTGTTTTTT. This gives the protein CASSFTPGELFF. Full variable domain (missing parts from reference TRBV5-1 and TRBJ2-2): KAGVTQTPRYLIKTRGQQVTLSCSPISGHRSVSWYQQTPGQGLQFLFEYFSETQRNKGNFPGRFSGRQFSNSRSEMNVSTLELGDSALYLCASSFTPGELFFGEGSRLTVL.

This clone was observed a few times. The CDR3 sequence: CASSPIEVGYSGANVLTF. The CDR3 DNA follows: TGTGCCAGCAGCCCCATAGAGGTCGGATACTCTGGGGCCAACGTCCTGACTTTC. The V gene is TRBV7-8, the J gene TRBJ2-6; no clear D gene. CDR3 length equals 18 residues. Trimming took 5 bases from V and 0 from J, leaving 17 bases between them. Germline CDR1 reads SGHVS; CDR2 reads FQNEAQ.

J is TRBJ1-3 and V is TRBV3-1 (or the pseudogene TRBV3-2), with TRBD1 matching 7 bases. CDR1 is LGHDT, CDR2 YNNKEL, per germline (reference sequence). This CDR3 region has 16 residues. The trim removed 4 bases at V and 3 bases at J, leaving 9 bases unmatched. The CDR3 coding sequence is TGTGCCAGCAGCCTGACGACAGGGATCATTGGAAACACCATATATTTT. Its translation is CASSLTTGIIGNTIYF.

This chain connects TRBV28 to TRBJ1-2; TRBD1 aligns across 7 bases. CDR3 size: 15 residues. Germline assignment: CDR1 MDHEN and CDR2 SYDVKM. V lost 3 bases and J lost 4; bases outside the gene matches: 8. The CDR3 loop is CASSLQGGDSYGYTF. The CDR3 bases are TGTGCCAGCAGTTTGCAAGGGGGCGATTCCTATGGCTACACCTTC.

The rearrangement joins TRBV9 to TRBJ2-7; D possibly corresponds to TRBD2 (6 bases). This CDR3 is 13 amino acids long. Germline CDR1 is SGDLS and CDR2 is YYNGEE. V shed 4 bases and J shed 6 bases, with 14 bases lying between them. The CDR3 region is CASSPAGSPEQYF. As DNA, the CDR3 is TGTGCCAGCAGCCCCGCGGGGTCTCCCGAGCAGTACTTC.

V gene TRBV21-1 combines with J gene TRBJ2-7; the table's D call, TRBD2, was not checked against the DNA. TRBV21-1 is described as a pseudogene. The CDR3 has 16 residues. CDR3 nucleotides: TGTGCCAGCACCCCAGGGTGTAGCGGGATCTCCTACGAGCAGTACTTC. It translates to CASTPGCSGISYEQYF.

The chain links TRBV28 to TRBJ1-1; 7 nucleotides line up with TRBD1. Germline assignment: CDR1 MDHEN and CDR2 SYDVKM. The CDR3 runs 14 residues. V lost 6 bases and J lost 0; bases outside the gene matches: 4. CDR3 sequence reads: CASSQGGVNTEAFF. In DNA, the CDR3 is TGTGCCAGCAGCCAAGGGGGCGTGAACACTGAAGCTTTCTTT.

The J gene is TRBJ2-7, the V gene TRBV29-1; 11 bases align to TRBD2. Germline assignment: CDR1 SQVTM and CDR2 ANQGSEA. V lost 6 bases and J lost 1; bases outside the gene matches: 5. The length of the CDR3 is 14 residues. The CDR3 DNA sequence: TGCAGCGTCCGCCGACTAGCGGGATCCTACGAGCAGTACTTC. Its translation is CSVRRLAGSYEQYF.

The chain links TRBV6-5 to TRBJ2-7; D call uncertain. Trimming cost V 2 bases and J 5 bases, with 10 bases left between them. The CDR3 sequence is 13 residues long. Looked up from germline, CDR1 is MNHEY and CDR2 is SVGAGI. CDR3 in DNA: TGTGCCAGCAGTTACGTACAGTCACACGAGCAGTACTTC. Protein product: CASSYVQSHEQYF.

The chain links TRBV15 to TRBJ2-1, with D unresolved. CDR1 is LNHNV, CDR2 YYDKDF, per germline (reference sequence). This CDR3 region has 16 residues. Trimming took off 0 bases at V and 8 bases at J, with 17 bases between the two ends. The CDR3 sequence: CATSRDLSSVVDEQFF. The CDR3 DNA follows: TGTGCCACCAGCAGAGATCTTAGCAGCGTAGTCGATGAGCAGTTCTTC.